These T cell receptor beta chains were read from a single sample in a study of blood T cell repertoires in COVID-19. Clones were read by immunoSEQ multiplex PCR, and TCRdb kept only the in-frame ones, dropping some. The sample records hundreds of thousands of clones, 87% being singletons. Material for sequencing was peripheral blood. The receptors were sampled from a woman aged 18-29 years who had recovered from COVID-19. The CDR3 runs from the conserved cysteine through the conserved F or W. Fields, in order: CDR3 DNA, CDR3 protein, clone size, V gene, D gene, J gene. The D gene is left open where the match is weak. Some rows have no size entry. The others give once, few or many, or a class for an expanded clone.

TGTGCCAGCAGTTTAGCCTACGAGAACACTGAAGCTTTCTTT	CASSLAYENTEAFF	.	TRBV27	.	TRBJ1-1
TGTGCCAGCAGCGTAGTATCCGGGGAGACCCAGTACTTC	CASSVVSGETQYF	.	TRBV9	.	TRBJ2-5
TGTGCCAGCAGTGAAGAACTAGCGGGAGCCTACAATGAGCAGTTCTTC	CASSEELAGAYNEQFF	.	TRBV25-1	TRBD2	TRBJ2-1
TGTGCCACCAGTGACCCACTGACAGGGAAAGAGACCCAGTACTTC	CATSDPLTGKETQYF	.	TRBV24-1	TRBD1	TRBJ2-5
TGCGCCAGCAGCCAAGATGATCCGGGCCAGTGGACAGGGTTCTTTAATGAGCAGTTCTTC	CASSQDDPGQWTGFFNEQFF	.	TRBV4-1	TRBD1	TRBJ2-1
TGTGCCAGCAGCCGGGCAGGGACAAATCAGCCCCAGCATTTT	CASSRAGTNQPQHF	once	TRBV3-1/TRBV3-2	.	TRBJ1-5
TGTGCCAGCAGCTCACGACCGACAGGGCTCTATGGCTACACCTTC	CASSSRPTGLYGYTF	once	TRBV7-2	TRBD1	TRBJ1-2
TGCGCCAGCAAAGGGGGCAGCTATGGCTACACCTTC	CASKGGSYGYTF	.	TRBV5-1	TRBD1	TRBJ1-2
TGTGCCAGCAGACGCGCGGAAGAGACAGGGAAAGGCTACACCTTC	CASRRAEETGKGYTF	.	TRBV6-5	TRBD1	TRBJ1-2
TGTGCCAGCAGCAAAGCTTCTTATCAGGGCGGCTACACCTTC	CASSKASYQGGYTF	.	TRBV21-1	.	TRBJ1-2
TGTGCCATCCAGGGGCCTTACTATGGCTACACCTTC	CAIQGPYYGYTF	.	TRBV7-2	.	TRBJ1-2
TGTGCCAGCAGGACCGAACTAGCGGGAGAAGAGACCCAGTACTTC	CASRTELAGEETQYF	.	TRBV6-1	TRBD2	TRBJ2-5
TGCGCCAGCAGCCGGGAGTCTGGGGCCAACGTCCTGACTTTC	CASSRESGANVLTF	.	TRBV4-3	.	TRBJ2-6
TGTGCCAGTAGTCAAGGGCCCAGGGGGACCTACGAGCAGTACTTC	CASSQGPRGTYEQYF	.	TRBV19	TRBD1	TRBJ2-7
TGTGCCAGCAGCTTTATTACGGCAGGGGGAGTCACTGAAGCTTTCTTT	CASSFITAGGVTEAFF	.	TRBV7-3	TRBD1	TRBJ1-1
TGCAGCGTTGAAGGTCTAGCGGGAAATCCCTCTTACAATGAGCAGTTCTTC	CSVEGLAGNPSYNEQFF	.	TRBV29-1	TRBD2	TRBJ2-1
TGTGCTAGTGGTTTGGTACTGTCCAGCGGGGGCTTCAGCACCGGGGAGCTGTTTTTT	CASGLVLSSGGFSTGELFF	.	TRBV12-5	TRBD2	TRBJ2-2
TGTGCCAGCAGTAAGGACCGGGACAGGTCCTACGAGCAGTACTTC	CASSKDRDRSYEQYF	once	TRBV7-2	TRBD1	TRBJ2-7
TGTGCCAGCAGTGACAAGAACACCGGGGAGCTGTTTTTT	CASSDKNTGELFF	.	TRBV5-6	.	TRBJ2-2
TGTGCCAGCAGCCAACCTCCAGGCCTCTCTGGAAACACCATATATTTT	CASSQPPGLSGNTIYF	.	TRBV3-1/TRBV3-2	.	TRBJ1-3
TGTGCCAGCAGTTACGATCCAGGACAGGGCTATGGCTACACCTTC	CASSYDPGQGYGYTF	.	TRBV6-6	TRBD1	TRBJ1-2
TGTGCCAGCAGAGAGGGGGGGACAGGGGCCTATGGCTACACCTTC	CASREGGTGAYGYTF	.	TRBV11-2	TRBD1	TRBJ1-2
TGTGCCAGCAGTGAAATAGGGGTGAATGAGCAGTTCTTC	CASSEIGVNEQFF	.	TRBV6-1	.	TRBJ2-1
TGCGCCAGCAGCCAAGATTGGCAGGCCAATTCACCCCTCCACTTT	CASSQDWQANSPLHF	.	TRBV4-1	.	TRBJ1-6
TGTGCCAGCAGCGGTAGCGGAGGGACTAGCCAATACAATGAGCAGTTCTTC	CASSGSGGTSQYNEQFF	.	TRBV9	TRBD2	TRBJ2-1
TGCGCCAGCAGCCAACTAGCGGGGTTAGCCAAAAACATTCAGTACTTC	CASSQLAGLAKNIQYF	once	TRBV4-1	TRBD2	TRBJ2-4
TGTGCCAGCAGTCGCCGACTAGCGGGAGGGGAAGGTAATGAGCAGTTCTTC	CASSRRLAGGEGNEQFF	.	TRBV6-6	TRBD2	TRBJ2-1
TGTGCCAGCAGTCCACAGGGGACGAACACTGAAGCTTTCTTT	CASSPQGTNTEAFF	.	TRBV27	TRBD1	TRBJ1-1
TGTGCCAGTAGTATTGGGCAGGAATACCCTAACTATGGCTACACCTTC	CASSIGQEYPNYGYTF	once	TRBV19	.	TRBJ1-2
TGCAGTGCACCGGGGGATGGAAGCTACACCTTC	CSAPGDGSYTF	.	TRBV20-1	.	TRBJ1-2